The rows below give T cell receptor beta chains drawn from one sample of a study of blood T cell repertoires in COVID-19. Profiling relied on immunoSEQ multiplex PCR, and the TCRdb table lists in-frame clones only, not all of them. Of over 65,000 clones in the sample, 82% were seen once. Sequenced sample: peripheral blood. These receptors were collected from a man at least 80 years old with active COVID-19. The CDR3 runs from the conserved cysteine through the conserved F or W.

V: TRBV7-2; J: TRBJ1-2; CDR3: CASSPLHAGYGYTF
V: TRBV11-2; J: TRBJ2-7; CDR3: CASSRTSGSYEQYF
V: TRBV5-5; J: TRBJ1-5; CDR3: CASSPGTGDQPQHF
V: TRBV5-4; J: TRBJ2-3; CDR3: CASSPLLEIHTQYF
V: TRBV6-2/TRBV6-3; J: TRBJ1-1; CDR3: CASSYRGAEAFF
V: TRBV4-3; J: TRBJ2-7; CDR3: CASSQGLAQSSYEQYF
V: TRBV7-3; J: TRBJ2-3; CDR3: CASSPVGRTDTQYF
V: TRBV12-3/TRBV12-4; J: TRBJ1-1; CDR3: CASSSQINTEAFF
V: TRBV2; J: TRBJ2-3; CDR3: CASSEQGGTDTQYF
V: TRBV11-2; J: TRBJ2-7; CDR3: CASSFLRGRSSYEQYF
V: TRBV7-2; J: TRBJ1-4; CDR3: CASSSERQANEKLFF
V: TRBV6-2/TRBV6-3; J: TRBJ1-3; CDR3: CASSYSGGGNTIYF
V: TRBV9; J: TRBJ2-2; CDR3: CASSVRSSGELFF
V: TRBV5-4; J: TRBJ1-1; CDR3: CASSLARGGGKNTEAFF
V: TRBV4-1; J: TRBJ2-5; CDR3: CASSPRGDQETQYF
V: TRBV7-2; J: TRBJ2-1; CDR3: CASSLVGTSDHEQFF
V: TRBV4-2; J: TRBJ2-5; CDR3: CASSQLTGYGAETQYF
V: TRBV29-1; J: TRBJ2-5; CDR3: CSVRDSGGETQYF
V: TRBV5-1; J: TRBJ2-7; CDR3: CARTLREPDPRTSVYEQYF
V: TRBV27; J: TRBJ1-6; CDR3: CASSSRRQGDNSPLHF
V: TRBV7-9; J: TRBJ1-2; CDR3: CASSLAGQGPYGYTF
V: TRBV5-6; J: TRBJ1-4; CDR3: CASSLAGTLPVF
V: TRBV28; J: TRBJ2-1; CDR3: CASSSGAGNEQFF
V: TRBV5-1; J: TRBJ1-1; CDR3: CASSLGRQGSNTEAFF
V: TRBV25-1; J: TRBJ2-2; CDR3: CASSIRTSGTTGELFF
V: TRBV19; J: TRBJ2-2; CDR3: CASRPGLVGTGELFF
V: TRBV9; J: TRBJ2-7; CDR3: CASTPDNRPYEQYF
V: TRBV19; J: TRBJ2-1; CDR3: CASSMGRGGYNEQFF
V: TRBV19; J: TRBJ1-2; CDR3: CASSADRGPYGYTF
V: TRBV4-1; J: TRBJ2-5; CDR3: CASSPQGALGQETQYF
V: TRBV2; J: TRBJ2-4; CDR3: CASTERQGYTIQYF
V: TRBV30; J: TRBJ1-3; CDR3: CAIINSGNTIYF
V: TRBV3-1/TRBV3-2; J: TRBJ1-6; CDR3: CASSPGTGGNSPLHF
V: TRBV20-1; J: TRBJ1-1; CDR3: CSASSGQGGTEAFF
V: TRBV18; J: TRBJ1-5; CDR3: CASSPPSDREQHF
V: TRBV5-4; J: TRBJ2-1; CDR3: CASSPPFEVSEQFF
V: TRBV6-5; J: TRBJ1-4; CDR3: CASRDRGTGVEKLFF
V: TRBV25-1; J: TRBJ1-2; CDR3: CASHGTARVGVGYGYTF
V: TRBV5-1; J: TRBJ2-1; CDR3: CASSLGVGTTVLNEQFF
V: TRBV25-1; J: TRBJ2-7; CDR3: CASSTQGRGDEQYF
V: TRBV7-3; J: TRBJ2-3; CDR3: CASSPEGVSTDTQYF
V: TRBV2; J: TRBJ2-1; CDR3: CASSEATGSYNEQFF
V: TRBV7-2; J: TRBJ2-5; CDR3: CASSFTGAQETQYF
V: TRBV28; J: TRBJ2-5; CDR3: CASSSSGPYQETQYF
V: TRBV6-2/TRBV6-3; J: TRBJ2-7; CDR3: CASSQDGVAGAEQYF
V: TRBV30; J: TRBJ1-5; CDR3: CAWSGSNNQPQHF
V: TRBV24-1; J: TRBJ2-1; CDR3: CATSDLTRGRGEQFF
V: TRBV27; J: TRBJ2-7; CDR3: CASSFSGGGLYEQYF
V: TRBV7-2; J: TRBJ2-5; CDR3: CASSDPGRGETQYF
V: TRBV7-9; J: TRBJ1-3; CDR3: CASSSRMEGNTIYF
V: TRBV12-3/TRBV12-4; J: TRBJ1-1; CDR3: CASIRQGSTEAFF
V: TRBV5-1; J: TRBJ1-4; CDR3: CASSLGGGAGNEKLFF
V: TRBV7-8; J: TRBJ1-3; CDR3: CASSSTYAGNTIYF
V: TRBV11-1; J: TRBJ2-1; CDR3: CASRSRDLSNEQFF